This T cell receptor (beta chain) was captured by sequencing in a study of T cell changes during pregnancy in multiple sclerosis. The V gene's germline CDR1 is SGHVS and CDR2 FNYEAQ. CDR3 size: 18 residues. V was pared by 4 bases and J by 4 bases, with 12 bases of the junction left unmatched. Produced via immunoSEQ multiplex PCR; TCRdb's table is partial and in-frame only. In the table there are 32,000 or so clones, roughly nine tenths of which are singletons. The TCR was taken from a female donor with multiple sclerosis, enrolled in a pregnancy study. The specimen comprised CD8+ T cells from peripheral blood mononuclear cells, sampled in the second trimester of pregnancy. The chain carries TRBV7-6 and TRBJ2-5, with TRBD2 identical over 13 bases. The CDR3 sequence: CASSSPIGLAGVGETQYF. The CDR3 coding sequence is TGTGCCAGCAGCTCCCCGATAGGACTAGCGGGAGTGGGAGAGACCCAGTACTTC.